These 21 T cell receptor beta chains came from one sample sequenced in a study of blood T cells in healthy people across ages. It was with a sample-barcoded 5' primer and a J-beta primer mix that a second PCR of roughly 6 to 11 cycles was run. TCRdb called the 5' RACE reads again in MiXCR, with one record for every CDR3 protein. The table records hundreds of thousands of distinct CDR3 sequences, 24% of them present only once. These data were also reused for a study on T cells of mothers and their children.

The sample taken for sequencing was blood. Receptor source: a boy aged 10-17 years in good health.

The genes are TRBV13 and TRBJ2-1; weak D call: TRBD1 (5 bases). The CDR3 runs 15 residues. Germline lookup yields CDR1 PRHDT and CDR2 FYEKMQ (reference sequence). V shed 5 bases and J shed 5 bases, with 16 bases lying between them. CDR3 amino acids: CASSPWTKLNNEQFF. For the CDR3, the DNA is TGTGCCAGCAGCCCCTGGACAAAGCTCAACAATGAGCAGTTCTTC.

The gene calls are TRBV4-1 and TRBJ1-3; D is uncertain. Germline CDR1 reads MGHRA; CDR2 reads YSYEKL. This CDR3 is 16 amino acids long. Trimming pared 4 bases from V and 0 bases from J, leaving 13 bases between. This chain's CDR3 is CASSRWTVSSGNTIYF. The CDR3 coding sequence is TGCGCCAGCAGCCGGTGGACGGTTAGCTCTGGAAACACCATATATTTT.

The chain links TRBV20-1 to TRBJ2-1; TRBD2 matches 7 bases. The V segment lost 1 base and the J segment 6 bases; nucleotides outside the gene matches: 9. CDR1 and CDR2 (germline): DFQATT, SNEGSKA (reference sequence). This CDR3 is 15 amino acids long. The DNA for the CDR3 is TGCAGTGCTAGAGCGGCGGGAGACAGTAGCAATGAGCAGTTCTTC. It yields the protein CSARAAGDSSNEQFF.

This clonotype appeared a few times. This chain joins TRBV5-1 and TRBJ1-4; 9 nucleotides align to TRBD1. CDR3 length equals 16 residues. Trimming at V came to 5 bases and at J to 5 bases, leaving 10 bases not matched to a gene. Germline V CDR1 and CDR2: SGHRS, YFSETQ. CDR3 in amino acids: CASRPSQQGANEKLFF. DNA for the CDR3: TGCGCCAGCAGGCCGAGTCAACAGGGGGCGAATGAAAAACTGTTTTTT.

V gene TRBV2 combines with J gene TRBJ2-2, with a tentative D call TRBD2 (6 bases). Germline V gene data show CDR1 as SNHLY and CDR2 as FYNNEI. The CDR3 totals 14 residues. V was pared by 5 bases and J by 6 bases, with 13 bases between. The DNA of the CDR3 is TGTGCCAGCAGTTTTCGGGAGCTGGCCGGGGAGCTGTTTTTT. The encoded protein is CASSFRELAGELFF.

This clonotype was observed at least ten times. The rearrangement joins TRBV2 to TRBJ2-2, with 9 bases identical to TRBD1. The CDR3 consists of 17 residues. Trimming at V came to 6 bases and at J to 1 base, leaving 9 bases not matched to a gene. The V gene's germline CDR1 is SNHLY and CDR2 FYNNEI. The CDR3 loop reads CASSHGQGTLNTGELFF. The CDR3 nucleotides read TGTGCCAGCAGCCACGGACAGGGGACCTTGAACACCGGGGAGCTGTTTTTT.

In its sample, this clonotype was seen once. The chain employs TRBV20-1 and TRBJ2-5, with 9 bases that match TRBD2. The J call may be mistaken, given a closer DNA end match to TRBJ2-7. Germline V gene sequence: CDR1 DFQATT, CDR2 SNEGSKA (reference sequence). This CDR3 region has 15 residues. This chain's CDR3 is CSARDSGGYSYEQYF. The CDR3 DNA reads TGCAGTGCTAGGGATAGCGGGGGATATTCCTACGAGCAGTACTTC.

This clonotype showed up just a few times. The CDR3 nucleotides read TGCGCCAGCAGCCAAGTATTAACGGCTTCCTACGAGCAGTACTTC. Amino acid sequence: CASSQVLTASYEQYF. The chain carries TRBV4-1 and TRBJ2-7; no firm D call. CDR1 and CDR2 from the germline V gene are MGHRA and YSYEKL. The V and J ends lost 1 base and 1 base respectively, with 11 bases between them. CDR3 length equals 15 residues.

This sequence joins TRBV4-3 and TRBJ2-2; D remains unclear. Germline V gene sequence: CDR1 LGHNA, CDR2 YSLEER. V lost 4 bases, J lost 4 bases, and 7 bases lay in between. The CDR3 covers 13 residues. CDR3 in amino acids: CASSLKSTGELFF. CDR3 nucleotides: TGCGCCAGCAGCCTTAAAAGCACCGGGGAGCTGTTTTTT.

This clonotype was seen a few times. The chain couples TRBV5-1 to TRBJ2-1; no definite D call. Trimming removed 1 base from V and 8 bases from J, with 16 bases in between. CDR1 SGHRS and CDR2 YFSETQ come from the germline V gene. The CDR3 totals 15 residues. In DNA, the CDR3 is TGCGCCAGCAGCTTGTCTGCTATCCTCCTGGATGAGCAGTTCTTC. It translates to CASSLSAILLDEQFF. Variable domain in full (rest from reference TRBV5-1 and TRBJ2-1): KAGVTQTPRYLIKTRGQQVTLSCSPISGHRSVSWYQQTPGQGLQFLFEYFSETQRNKGNFPGRFSGRQFSNSRSEMNVSTLELGDSALYLCASSLSAILLDEQFFGPGTRLTVL.

The chain couples TRBV25-1 to TRBJ2-5, with TRBD1 as a possible D gene (6 bases). Germline V lookup: CDR1 MGHDK, CDR2 SYGVNS. This CDR3 contains 14 residues. V was shortened by 3 bases and J by 0 bases, with 8 bases between the two germline ends. The CDR3 reads CASSDRDNQETQYF. CDR3 nucleotides: TGTGCCAGCAGTGATCGGGACAACCAAGAGACCCAGTACTTC.

This chain joins TRBV4-3 and TRBJ1-2; 7 nucleotides line up with TRBD1. With V trimmed by 1 base and J by 3 bases, 5 bases remained unmatched. Germline loops: CDR1 LGHNA, CDR2 YSLEER. The CDR3 is 15 residues long. In DNA form, the CDR3 reads TGCGCCAGCAGCCAAGGACAGGGAGCGGACTATGGCTACACCTTC. It is translated as CASSQGQGADYGYTF.

CDR3 residues: CASSTAVGRVHNEQFF. CDR3 DNA: TGTGCCAGCAGTACCGCTGTCGGGCGGGTCCACAATGAGCAGTTCTTC. V is TRBV27 and J is TRBJ2-1, with TRBD2 as a possible D gene (5 bases). Germline V gives CDR1 MNHEY, CDR2 SMNVEV (reference sequence). V was trimmed by 5 bases and J by 5 bases, leaving 19 bases between them. CDR3 length: 16 residues.

This clonotype was seen a few times. The chain couples TRBV19 to TRBJ2-1; D is uncertain. V lost 6 bases and J 8 bases, leaving 14 bases between the germline ends. Germline V gene sequence: CDR1 LNHDA, CDR2 SQIVND (reference sequence). This CDR3 has 13 amino acids. CDR3 sequence: CASRLVASHEQFF. CDR3 nucleotide sequence: TGTGCCAGTAGATTAGTGGCATCCCATGAGCAGTTCTTC.

This rearrangement joins TRBV6-5 to TRBJ2-7; D is tentatively TRBD1 or TRBD2 (5 bases each). Trimming pared 4 bases from V and 4 bases from J, leaving 20 bases between. CDR3 length: 16 amino acids. Germline values: CDR1 MNHEY, CDR2 SVGAGI. CDR3 protein: CASSSGRLRGEYEQYV. The CDR3 nucleotides read TGTGCCAGCAGTTCGGGGCGGTTAAGGGGCGAATACGAGCAGTACGTC.

This chain connects TRBV27 to TRBJ2-3; D perhaps matches TRBD2 (5 bases). The CDR3 has 13 amino acids. Germline CDR1 is MNHEY and CDR2 is SMNVEV (reference sequence). V was trimmed by 6 bases and J by 5 bases, leaving 12 bases between them. Written as DNA, the CDR3 is TGTGCCAGCAGGACTAATTCGGGAGATACGCAGTATTTT. It is translated as CASRTNSGDTQYF.

This chain joins TRBV21-1 and TRBJ1-1. TRBV21-1 is reported as a pseudogene. CDR3 length: 19 amino acids. CDR3 sequence: CASSKLRTSGRERSTEAFF. CDR3 in DNA: TGTGCCAGCAGCAAACTTCGGACGTCCGGCAGGGAGAGGAGCACTGAAGCTTTCTTT.

This clonotype appeared a few times. The chain joins TRBV5-8 to TRBJ1-5; no firm D call. With 4 bases removed from V and 5 bases from J, the gap between germline ends came to 10 bases. This CDR3 has 13 amino acids. CDR1 is SGHTS and CDR2 is YDEGEE in the germline V gene. The CDR3 DNA is TGTGCCAGCAGCCCGGAGTTGGATCAGCCCCAGCATTTT. It is translated as CASSPELDQPQHF.

This clonotype was seen only a few times. Here the CDR3 DNA reads TGCAGCGTTGAAGATTCTATGATGGGCTCCACGAGCGAGCAGTACTTC. It translates to CSVEDSMMGSTSEQYF. V and J are TRBV29-1 and TRBJ2-5, with unresolved D. Gene TRBJ2-7 matches the end of the DNA better, so the J call may be wrong. The CDR3 contains 16 residues. Looked up from germline, CDR1 is SQVTM and CDR2 is ANQGSEA.

The chain couples TRBV6-6 to TRBJ1-4, with 10 bases aligning to TRBD1. Germline V gene sequence: CDR1 MNHNY, CDR2 SVGAGI (reference sequence). The CDR3 consists of 14 residues. V trimming: 3 bases; J trimming: 8 bases; junction bases outside the gene matches: 3. The chain's CDR3 is CASSYGQGVEKLFF. DNA for the CDR3: TGTGCCAGCAGTTATGGACAGGGGGTAGAAAAACTGTTTTTT.

This rearrangement joins TRBV11-2 to TRBJ1-3; no clear D gene. Germline V gene data show CDR1 as SGHAT and CDR2 as FQNNGV. V was shortened by 4 bases and J by 0 bases, with 13 bases between the two germline ends. CDR3 length equals 16 residues. The CDR3: CASSSSPKGSGNTIYF. CDR3 nucleotide sequence: TGTGCCAGCAGCTCCTCTCCCAAGGGCTCTGGAAACACCATATATTTT.